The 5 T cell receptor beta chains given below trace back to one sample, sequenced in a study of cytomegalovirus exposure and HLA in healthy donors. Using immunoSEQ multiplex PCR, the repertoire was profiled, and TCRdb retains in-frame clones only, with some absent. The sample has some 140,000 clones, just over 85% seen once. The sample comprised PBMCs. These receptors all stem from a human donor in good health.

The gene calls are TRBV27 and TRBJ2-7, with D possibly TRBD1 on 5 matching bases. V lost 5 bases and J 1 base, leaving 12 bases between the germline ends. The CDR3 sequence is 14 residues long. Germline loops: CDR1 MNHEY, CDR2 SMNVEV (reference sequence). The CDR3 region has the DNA TGTGCCAGCAGTCTAAATCCAGGGTCCTACGAGCAGTACTTC. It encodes CASSLNPGSYEQYF.

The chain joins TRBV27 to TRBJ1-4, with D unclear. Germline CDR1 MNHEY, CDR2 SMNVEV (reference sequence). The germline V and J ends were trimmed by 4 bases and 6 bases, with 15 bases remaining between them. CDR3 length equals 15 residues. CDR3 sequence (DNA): TGTGCCAGCAGTTCCGCATGGGGAGCGGATGAAAAACTGTTTTTT. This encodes CASSSAWGADEKLFF.

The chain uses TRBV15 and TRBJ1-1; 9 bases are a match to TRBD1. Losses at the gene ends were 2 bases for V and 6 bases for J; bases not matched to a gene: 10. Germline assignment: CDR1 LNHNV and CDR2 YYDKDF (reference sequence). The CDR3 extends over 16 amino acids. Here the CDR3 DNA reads TGTGCCACCAGCAGAATCGGGACAGGGTTATTGGCTGAAGCTTTCTTT. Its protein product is CATSRIGTGLLAEAFF.

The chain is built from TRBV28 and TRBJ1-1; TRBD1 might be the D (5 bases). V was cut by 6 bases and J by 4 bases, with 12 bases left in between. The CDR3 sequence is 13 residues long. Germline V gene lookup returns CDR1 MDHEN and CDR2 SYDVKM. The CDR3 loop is CASRNQGSTEAFF. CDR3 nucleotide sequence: TGTGCCAGCAGAAATCAGGGTTCCACTGAAGCTTTCTTT.

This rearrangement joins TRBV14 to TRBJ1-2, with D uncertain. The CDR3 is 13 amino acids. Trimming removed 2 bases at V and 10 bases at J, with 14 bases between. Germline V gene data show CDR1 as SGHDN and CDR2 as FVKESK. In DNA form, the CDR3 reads TGTGCCAGCAGCCAAAACCTACGACAAGACTACACCTTC. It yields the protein CASSQNLRQDYTF.